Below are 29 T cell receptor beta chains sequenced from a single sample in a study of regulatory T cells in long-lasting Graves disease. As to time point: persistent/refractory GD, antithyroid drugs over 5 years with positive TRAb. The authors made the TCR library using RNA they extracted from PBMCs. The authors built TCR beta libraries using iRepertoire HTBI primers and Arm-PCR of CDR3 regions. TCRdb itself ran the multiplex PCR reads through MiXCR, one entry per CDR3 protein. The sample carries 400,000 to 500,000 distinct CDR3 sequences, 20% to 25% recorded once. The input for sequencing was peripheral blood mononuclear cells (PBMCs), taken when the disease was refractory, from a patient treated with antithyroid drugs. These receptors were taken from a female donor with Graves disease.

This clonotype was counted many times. The CDR3 region has the DNA TGCGCCAGCAGCTTCTCACAGGGGCCCTACGAGCAGTACTTC. This encodes CASSFSQGPYEQYF. V gene TRBV5-1 combines with J gene TRBJ2-7, with 7 nucleotides matching TRBD1. After removal of 2 bases from V and 2 bases from J, the junction contained 4 bases not matched to a gene. The germline gives CDR1 SGHRS, CDR2 YFSETQ. This CDR3 has 14 residues. The full variable domain, completed using reference TRBV5-1 and TRBJ2-7, is KAGVTQTPRYLIKTRGQQVTLSCSPISGHRSVSWYQQTPGQGLQFLFEYFSETQRNKGNFPGRFSGRQFSNSRSEMNVSTLELGDSALYLCASSFSQGPYEQYFGPGTRLTVT.

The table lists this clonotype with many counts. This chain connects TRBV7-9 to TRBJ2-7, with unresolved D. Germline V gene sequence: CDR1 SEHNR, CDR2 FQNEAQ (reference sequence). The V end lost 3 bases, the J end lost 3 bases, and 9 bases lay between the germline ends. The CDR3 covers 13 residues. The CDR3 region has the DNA TGTGCCAGCAGCTTTGGGGAAGACTACGAGCAGTACTTC. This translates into CASSFGEDYEQYF.

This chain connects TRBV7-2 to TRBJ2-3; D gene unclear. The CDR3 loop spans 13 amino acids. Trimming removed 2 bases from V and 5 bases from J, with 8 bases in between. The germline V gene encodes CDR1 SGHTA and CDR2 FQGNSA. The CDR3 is CASSLLGQDTQYF. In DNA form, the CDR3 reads TGTGCCAGCAGCTTACTCGGCCAAGATACGCAGTATTTT.

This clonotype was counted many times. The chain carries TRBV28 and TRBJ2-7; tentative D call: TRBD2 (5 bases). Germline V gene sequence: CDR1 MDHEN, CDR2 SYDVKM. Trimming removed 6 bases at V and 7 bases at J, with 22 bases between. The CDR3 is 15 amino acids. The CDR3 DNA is TGTGCCAGCAGACAAACGGCGGTGCCCTCGGGGGAGCAGTACTTC. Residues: CASRQTAVPSGEQYF.

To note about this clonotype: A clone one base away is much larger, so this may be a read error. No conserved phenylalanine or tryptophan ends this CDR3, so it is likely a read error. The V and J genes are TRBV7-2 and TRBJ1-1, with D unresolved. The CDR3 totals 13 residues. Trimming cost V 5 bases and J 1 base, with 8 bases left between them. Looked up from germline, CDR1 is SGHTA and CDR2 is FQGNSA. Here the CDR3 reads CASSPIGNTEAFL. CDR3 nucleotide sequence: TGTGCCAGCAGCCCGATAGGGAACACTGAAGCTTTCCTT.

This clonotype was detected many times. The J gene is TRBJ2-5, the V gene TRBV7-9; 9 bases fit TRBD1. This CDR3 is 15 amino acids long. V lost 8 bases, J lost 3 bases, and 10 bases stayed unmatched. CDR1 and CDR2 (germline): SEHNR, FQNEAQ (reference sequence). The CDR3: CASGYRGQGEETQYF. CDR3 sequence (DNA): TGTGCCAGCGGATACAGGGGGCAAGGAGAAGAGACCCAGTACTTC.

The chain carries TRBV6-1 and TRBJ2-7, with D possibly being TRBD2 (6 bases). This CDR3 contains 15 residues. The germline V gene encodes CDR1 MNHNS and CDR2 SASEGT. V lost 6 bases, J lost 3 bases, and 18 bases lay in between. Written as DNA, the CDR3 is TGTGCCAGCAGCCCGCCCCCGGCCGGGGGCTACGAGCAGTACTTC. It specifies CASSPPPAGGYEQYF.

Written as DNA, the CDR3 is TGTGCCAGCAGCAGCCTTCGGGACGGTGGGTACAATGAGCAGTTCTTC. Protein product: CASSSLRDGGYNEQFF. This sequence joins TRBV6-1 and TRBJ2-1, with D perhaps matching TRBD1 or TRBD2 (5 bases each). The CDR3 totals 16 residues. Germline V lookup: CDR1 MNHNS, CDR2 SASEGT. The V and J ends lost 6 bases and 4 bases respectively, with 19 bases between them.

Written as DNA, the CDR3 is TGTGCCAGCAGCAATACCGGGACATATGGCTACACCTTC. Translation: CASSNTGTYGYTF. J is TRBJ1-2 and V is TRBV12-3 or TRBV12-4, with a tentative D call TRBD1 (6 bases). V shed 6 bases and J shed 5 bases, with 13 bases lying between them. The CDR3 spans 13 residues.

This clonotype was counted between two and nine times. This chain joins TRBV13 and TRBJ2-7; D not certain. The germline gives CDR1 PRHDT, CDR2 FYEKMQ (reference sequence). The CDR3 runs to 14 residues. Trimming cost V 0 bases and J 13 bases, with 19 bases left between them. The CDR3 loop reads CASSLGRGQNQIYF. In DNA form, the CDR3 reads TGTGCCAGCAGCTTAGGCCGTGGCCAGAATCAGATCTACTTC.

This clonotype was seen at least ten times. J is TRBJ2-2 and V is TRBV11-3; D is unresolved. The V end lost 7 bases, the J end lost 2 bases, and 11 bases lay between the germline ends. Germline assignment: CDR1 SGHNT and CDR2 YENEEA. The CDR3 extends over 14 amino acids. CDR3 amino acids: CASTEFPNTGELFF. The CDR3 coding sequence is TGTGCCAGCACCGAATTTCCAAACACCGGGGAGCTGTTTTTT.

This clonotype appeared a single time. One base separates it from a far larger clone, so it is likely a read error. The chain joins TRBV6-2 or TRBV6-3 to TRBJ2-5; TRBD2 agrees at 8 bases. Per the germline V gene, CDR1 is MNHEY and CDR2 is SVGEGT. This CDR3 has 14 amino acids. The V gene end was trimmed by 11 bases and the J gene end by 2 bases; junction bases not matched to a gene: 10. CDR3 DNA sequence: TGTGCCGTCAGTTCTAGCGGGTTACAAGAGACCCAGTACTTC. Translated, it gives CAVSSSGLQETQYF.

This CDR3 reads CASSYSGTYNEQFF. DNA for the CDR3: TGTGCCAGCAGTTACTCGGGGACTTACAATGAGCAGTTCTTC. V is TRBV6-2 or TRBV6-3 and J is TRBJ2-1, with D possibly matching TRBD2 (6 bases). Per the germline V gene, CDR1 is MNHEY and CDR2 is SVGEGT. Trimming took 0 bases from V and 4 from J, leaving 7 bases between them. The CDR3 contains 14 residues.

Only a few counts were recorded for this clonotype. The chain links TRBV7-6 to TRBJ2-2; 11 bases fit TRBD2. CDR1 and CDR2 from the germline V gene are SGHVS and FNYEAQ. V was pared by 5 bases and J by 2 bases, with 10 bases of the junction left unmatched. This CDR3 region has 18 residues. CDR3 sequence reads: CASSHSRLAGTNTGELFF. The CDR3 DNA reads TGTGCCAGCAGCCACTCCCGACTAGCGGGAACTAACACCGGGGAGCTGTTTTTT.

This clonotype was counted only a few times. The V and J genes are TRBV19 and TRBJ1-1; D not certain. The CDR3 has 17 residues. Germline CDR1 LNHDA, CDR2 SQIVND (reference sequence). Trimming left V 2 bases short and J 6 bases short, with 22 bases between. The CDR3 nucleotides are TGTGCCAGTAGTATATTGAGGCGGCGGGCCGCTGGGGCTGAAGCTTTCTTT. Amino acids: CASSILRRRAAGAEAFF. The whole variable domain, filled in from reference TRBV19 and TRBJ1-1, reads DGGITQSPKYLFRKEGQNVTLSCEQNLNHDAMYWYRQDPGQGLRLIYYSQIVNDFQKGDIAEGYSVSREKKESFPLTVTSAQKNPTAFYLCASSILRRRAAGAEAFFGQGTRLTVV.

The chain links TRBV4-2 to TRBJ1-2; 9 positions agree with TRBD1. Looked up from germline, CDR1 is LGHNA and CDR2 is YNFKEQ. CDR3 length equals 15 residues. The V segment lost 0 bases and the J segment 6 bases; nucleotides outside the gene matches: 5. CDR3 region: CASSQEMDRGDGYTF. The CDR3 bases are TGTGCCAGCAGCCAAGAGATGGACAGGGGTGATGGCTACACCTTC.

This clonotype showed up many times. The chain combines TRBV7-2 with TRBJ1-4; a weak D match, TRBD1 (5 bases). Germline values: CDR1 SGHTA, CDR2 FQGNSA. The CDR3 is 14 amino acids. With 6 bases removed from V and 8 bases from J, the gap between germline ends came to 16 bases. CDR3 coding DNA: TGTGCCAGCAGAAGCGGGGCCGCCGGAGAAAAACTGTTTTTT. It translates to CASRSGAAGEKLFF.

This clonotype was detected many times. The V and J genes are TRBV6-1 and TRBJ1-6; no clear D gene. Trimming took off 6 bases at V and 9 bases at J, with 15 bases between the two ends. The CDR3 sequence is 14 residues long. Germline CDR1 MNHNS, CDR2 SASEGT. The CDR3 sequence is CASRPTGPASPLHF. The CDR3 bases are TGTGCCAGCAGACCAACTGGCCCAGCTTCACCCCTCCACTTT.

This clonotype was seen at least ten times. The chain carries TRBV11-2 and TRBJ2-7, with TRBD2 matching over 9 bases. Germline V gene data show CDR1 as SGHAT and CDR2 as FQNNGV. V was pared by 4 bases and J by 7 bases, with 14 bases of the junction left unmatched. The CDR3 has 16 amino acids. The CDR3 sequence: CASSSTSGPKFGEQYF. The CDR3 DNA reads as TGTGCCAGCAGCTCCACTAGCGGGCCCAAATTTGGAGAGCAGTACTTC.

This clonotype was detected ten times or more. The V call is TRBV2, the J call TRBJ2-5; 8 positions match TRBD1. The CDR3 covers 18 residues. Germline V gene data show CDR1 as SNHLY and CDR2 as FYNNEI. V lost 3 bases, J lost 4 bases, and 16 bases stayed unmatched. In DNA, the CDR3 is TGTGCCAGCAGTGACGATACCCAGGACAGGGAATCCGTAGAGACCCAGTACTTC. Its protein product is CASSDDTQDRESVETQYF.

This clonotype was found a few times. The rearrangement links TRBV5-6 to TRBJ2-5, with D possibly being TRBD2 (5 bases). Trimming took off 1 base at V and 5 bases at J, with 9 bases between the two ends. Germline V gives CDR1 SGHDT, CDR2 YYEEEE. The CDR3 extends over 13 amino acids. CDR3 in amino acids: CASSLYPSETQYF. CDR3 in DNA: TGTGCCAGCAGCTTGTATCCTAGCGAGACCCAGTACTTC.

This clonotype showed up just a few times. CDR3 residues: CASSLGSKGSHEQYF. Here the CDR3 DNA reads TGCGCCAGCAGCTTGGGTTCGAAGGGTAGCCACGAGCAGTACTTC. The rearrangement joins TRBV5-1 to TRBJ2-7; D gene uncertain. Trimming cost V 0 bases and J 5 bases, with 15 bases left between them. Germline assignment: CDR1 SGHRS and CDR2 YFSETQ. This CDR3 contains 15 residues.

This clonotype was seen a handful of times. CDR3 bases: TGTGCCAGCAGAATGGACACCCAGGAGTACTACGAGCAGTACTTC. It translates to CASRMDTQEYYEQYF. The chain has TRBV7-9 and TRBJ2-7, with a tentative D call TRBD1 (5 bases). Germline CDR1 is SEHNR and CDR2 is FQNEAQ (reference sequence). V was shortened by 6 bases and J by 3 bases, with 18 bases between the two germline ends. This CDR3 has 15 amino acids.

CDR3 DNA sequence: TGTGCCAGCAGTTACTCTTTACAGCACTACGAGCAGTACTTC. This codes for CASSYSLQHYEQYF. The J gene is TRBJ2-7, the V gene TRBV6-5; D not certain. CDR3 length equals 14 residues. Germline V gives CDR1 MNHEY, CDR2 SVGAGI. V lost 0 bases, J lost 3 bases, and 9 bases lay in between.

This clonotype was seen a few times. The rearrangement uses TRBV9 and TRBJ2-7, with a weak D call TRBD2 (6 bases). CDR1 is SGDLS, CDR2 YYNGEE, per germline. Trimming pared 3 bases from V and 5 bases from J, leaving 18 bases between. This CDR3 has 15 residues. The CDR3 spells CASSGTGTGGNEQYF. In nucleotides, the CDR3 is TGTGCCAGCAGCGGCACCGGGACCGGCGGGAACGAGCAGTACTTC.

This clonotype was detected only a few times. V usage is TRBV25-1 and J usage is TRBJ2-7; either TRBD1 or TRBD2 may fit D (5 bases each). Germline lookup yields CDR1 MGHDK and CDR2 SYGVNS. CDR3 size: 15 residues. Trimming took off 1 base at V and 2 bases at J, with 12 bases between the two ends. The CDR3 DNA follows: TGTGCCAGCAGTGAATTAAGGGGAGCCCCCTACGAGCAGTACTTC. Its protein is CASSELRGAPYEQYF.

CDR3 sequence reads: CSARDFSRSGAYQETQYF. The CDR3 nucleotides are TGCAGTGCTAGAGATTTCTCAAGGAGCGGAGCGTACCAAGAGACCCAGTACTTC. J is TRBJ2-5 and V is TRBV20-1; D possibly corresponds to TRBD2 (5 bases). Germline V gene data show CDR1 as DFQATT and CDR2 as SNEGSKA (reference sequence). Trimming cost V 0 bases and J 0 bases, with 20 bases left between them. The CDR3 totals 18 residues.

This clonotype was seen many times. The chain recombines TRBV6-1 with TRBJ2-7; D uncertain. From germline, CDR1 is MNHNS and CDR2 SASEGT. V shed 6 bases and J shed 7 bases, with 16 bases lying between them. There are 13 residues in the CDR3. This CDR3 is CASSSVPPLEQYF. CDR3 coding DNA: TGTGCCAGCAGCTCCGTGCCCCCACTGGAGCAGTACTTC.

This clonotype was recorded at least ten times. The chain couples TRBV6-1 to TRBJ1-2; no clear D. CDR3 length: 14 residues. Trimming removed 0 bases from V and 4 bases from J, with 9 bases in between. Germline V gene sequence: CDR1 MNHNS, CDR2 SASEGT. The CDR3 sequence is CASSEAGRAYGYTF. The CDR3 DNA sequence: TGTGCCAGCAGTGAAGCGGGGAGGGCCTATGGCTACACCTTC.